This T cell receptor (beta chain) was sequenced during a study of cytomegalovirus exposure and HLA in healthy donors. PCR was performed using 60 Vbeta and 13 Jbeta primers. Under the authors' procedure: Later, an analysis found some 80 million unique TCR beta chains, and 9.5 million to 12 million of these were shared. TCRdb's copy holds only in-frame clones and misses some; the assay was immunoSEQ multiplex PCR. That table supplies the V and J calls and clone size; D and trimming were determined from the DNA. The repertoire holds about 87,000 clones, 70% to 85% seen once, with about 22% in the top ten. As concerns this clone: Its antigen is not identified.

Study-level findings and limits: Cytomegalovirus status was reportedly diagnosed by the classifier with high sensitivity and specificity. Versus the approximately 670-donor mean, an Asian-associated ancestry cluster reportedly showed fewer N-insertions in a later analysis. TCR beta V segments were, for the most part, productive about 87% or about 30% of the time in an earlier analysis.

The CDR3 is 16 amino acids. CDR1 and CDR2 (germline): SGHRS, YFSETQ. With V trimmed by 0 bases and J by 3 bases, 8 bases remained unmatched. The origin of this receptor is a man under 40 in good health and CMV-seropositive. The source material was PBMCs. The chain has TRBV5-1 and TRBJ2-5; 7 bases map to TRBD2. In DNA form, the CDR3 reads TGCGCCAGCAGCTTGGATGCGGGGGATTGGAAAGAGACCCAGTACTTC. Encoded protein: CASSLDAGDWKETQYF.